This T cell receptor beta chain is from a study of regulatory T cells in long-lasting Graves disease. Background on the study: Positive TSH receptor antibodies alongside over 5 years of antithyroid drugs were what marked Graves' disease as persistent. Study-wide results and caveats: There was favoring of TRBV28, TRBJ1-2 and TRBJ2-5 in persistent disease. Lower TCR diversity was seen in persistent Graves' patients than in newly diagnosed ones.

The table lists this clonotype with many counts. Its antigen is unknown. Time point noted: persistent/refractory GD, antithyroid drugs over 5 years with positive TRAb. Generation of the TCR library employed RNA extracted from PBMCs. Blood from the periphery, nine milliliters in all, was drawn into EDTA tubes. V gave up 0 bases and J gave up 3 bases, with 14 bases separating them. This CDR3 is built from 16 residues. CDR1 is SNHLY, CDR2 FYNNEI, per germline. Researchers made TCR beta libraries by using iRepertoire HTBI primers and running Arm-PCR on CDR3 regions. TCRdb used MiXCR to reprocess the multiplex PCR reads, holding one entry per CDR3 protein. The sample includes 450,000 or so distinct CDR3 sequences, roughly 23% of them seen just once.

The source is a female donor with Graves disease. Sequencing used peripheral blood mononuclear cells (PBMCs), obtained when the disease was refractory, from a patient treated with antithyroid drugs. This chain links TRBV2 with TRBJ1-2; D gene unclear. CDR3 sequence (DNA): TGTGCCAGCAGTGAAGCGCGGGGTATTCGGGACTATGGCTACACCTTC. Residues: CASSEARGIRDYGYTF.